A selection of T cell receptor beta chains follows, all from one sample in a study of cytomegalovirus exposure and HLA in healthy donors. The assay was immunoSEQ multiplex PCR, and TCRdb's table has in-frame clones only and misses some. This sample has 140,000 to 150,000 clones, with around 78% found just once. The specimen sequenced was PBMCs. Source of these receptors: a woman younger than 30 in good health and CMV-seronegative. CDR3s include the opening cysteine and the closing phenylalanine or tryptophan. A D gene is named only where the DNA matches it firmly. Where a row states a size, it is once, few, many or the class of an expanded clone; other rows omit it.

>few|TRBJ2-5|TRBD1|TRBV18
CASSPRTGAGETQYF
TGTGCCAGCTCACCACGTACAGGGGCGGGAGAGACCCAGTACTTC
>.|TRBJ2-3|.|TRBV28
CASSQTRASTDTQYF
TGTGCCAGCAGCCAGACTAGGGCTAGCACAGATACGCAGTATTTT
>few|TRBJ1-1|TRBD1|TRBV2
CASSSGTGSTEAFF
TGTGCCAGCAGCTCCGGGACAGGGTCCACTGAAGCTTTCTTT
>.|TRBJ2-1|TRBD2|TRBV9
CASSVEPAGSYNEQFF
TGTGCCAGCAGCGTAGAGCCAGCGGGAAGTTACAATGAGCAGTTCTTC
>once|TRBJ2-7|TRBD1|TRBV5-4
CASSLGGTGGYEQYF
TGTGCCAGCAGCTTGGGTGGGACAGGGGGCTACGAGCAGTACTTC
>.|TRBJ2-2|.|TRBV5-5
CASSLARGGTGELFF
TGTGCCAGCAGCTTGGCGAGGGGGGGGACCGGGGAGCTGTTTTTT
>once|TRBJ1-1|TRBD1|TRBV14
CASSRRTGGRGVNTEAFF
TGTGCCAGCAGCCGCCGGACAGGGGGCAGAGGGGTGAACACTGAAGCTTTCTTT
>.|TRBJ2-3|TRBD2|TRBV5-6
CASSWRETSGSTDTQYF
TGTGCCAGCAGCTGGAGGGAGACTAGCGGGAGCACAGATACGCAGTATTTT
>.|TRBJ2-1|TRBD1|TRBV11-3
CASSQNRGRYNEQFF
TGTGCCAGCAGCCAAAACAGGGGGCGATACAATGAGCAGTTCTTC
>.|TRBJ1-6|.|TRBV11-2
CASSLDFVSPLHF
TGTGCCAGCAGCTTAGACTTCGTTTCACCCCTCCACTTT
>.|TRBJ2-7|.|TRBV4-3
CASSSQAGQGIYEQYF
TGCGCCAGCAGCTCCCAGGCCGGTCAGGGGATCTACGAGCAGTACTTC
>few|TRBJ2-1|TRBD2|TRBV6-6
CASSYGRAGSGEQFF
TGTGCCAGCAGTTACGGGAGGGCCGGGTCGGGTGAGCAGTTCTTC
>.|TRBJ1-5|.|TRBV6-6
CASSPGNQPQHF
TGTGCCAGCAGTCCGGGAAATCAGCCCCAGCATTTT
>.|TRBJ2-7|.|TRBV11-2
CASSYLRGDEQYF
TGTGCCAGCAGCTACCTCAGGGGTGACGAGCAGTACTTC
>.|TRBJ2-1|TRBD2|TRBV27
CASRTSGGDNEQFF
TGTGCCAGCAGGACTAGCGGGGGGGACAATGAGCAGTTCTTC
>.|TRBJ1-3|.|TRBV7-9
CASSLLAGPGNTIYF
TGTGCCAGCAGCTTATTGGCGGGGCCTGGAAACACCATATATTTT
>.|TRBJ1-6|.|TRBV10-3
CAICAGNSPLHF
TGTGCCATCTGTGCAGGGAATTCACCCCTCCACTTT
>.|TRBJ1-1|.|TRBV6-5
CASSYQRVWTEAFF
TGTGCCAGCAGTTATCAGAGGGTTTGGACTGAAGCTTTCTTT
>few|TRBJ1-4|.|TRBV2
CASVRDKNEKLFF
TGTGCCAGCGTACGGGACAAGAATGAAAAACTGTTTTTT
>.|TRBJ2-5|TRBD1|TRBV5-1
CASSLEVDRGRRTQYF
TGCGCCAGCAGCTTGGAGGTAGACAGGGGGCGGCGGACCCAGTACTTC
>few|TRBJ2-7|TRBD1|TRBV6-5
CASSYSTGGYEQYF
TGTGCCAGCAGTTACTCGACAGGGGGCTACGAGCAGTACTTC
>.|TRBJ2-2|.|TRBV10-3
CAISLLAANTGELFF
TGTGCCATCAGTTTACTAGCTGCGAACACCGGGGAGCTGTTTTTT
>.|TRBJ2-3|TRBD1|TRBV6-5
CASTRDSSTDTQYF
TGTGCCAGCACTAGGGACAGCAGCACAGATACGCAGTATTTT
>.|TRBJ1-6|.|TRBV25-1
CASIAHSESYNSPLHF
TGTGCCAGCATAGCCCATTCGGAGTCCTATAATTCACCCCTCCACTTT
>.|TRBJ1-2|.|TRBV5-4
CASSLNSLYGYTF
TGTGCCAGCAGCTTAAACAGCCTCTATGGCTACACCTTC
>.|TRBJ2-1|.|TRBV5-1
CASSPLRVPLFF
TGCGCCAGCAGCCCCTTGAGAGTACCCCTGTTCTTC
>once|TRBJ2-3|TRBD2|TRBV11-2
CASSFGLAGPLGSDTQYF
TGTGCCAGCAGCTTTGGACTAGCGGGGCCCCTCGGGTCAGATACGCAGTATTTT
>once|TRBJ2-5|.|TRBV21-1
CASRGEQGVGETQYF
TGTGCCAGCAGAGGCGAACAGGGTGTTGGGGAGACCCAGTACTTC
>.|TRBJ2-7|.|TRBV28
CASTLTPTSYEQYF
TGTGCCAGCACCCTCACCCCTACGTCCTACGAGCAGTACTTC
>.|TRBJ1-4|.|TRBV6-5
CASSYSNRKRNEKLFF
TGTGCCAGCAGTTACTCGAACCGAAAGCGGAATGAAAAACTGTTTTTT
>.|TRBJ2-2|.|TRBV10-3
CAISESETNTGELFF
TGTGCCATCAGTGAGAGCGAGACCAACACCGGGGAGCTGTTTTTT
>.|TRBJ2-1|.|TRBV29-1
CSVEGGETYAYNEQFF
TGCAGCGTTGAAGGCGGGGAGACATACGCCTACAATGAGCAGTTCTTC
>.|TRBJ1-1|.|TRBV2
CASSEFKSPRDNTEAFF
TGTGCCAGCAGTGAGTTCAAGAGCCCCAGGGATAACACTGAAGCTTTCTTT
>.|TRBJ2-1|TRBD2|TRBV4-1
CASSQVRAGGPGQFF
TGCGCCAGCAGCCAAGTAAGGGCGGGAGGGCCCGGGCAGTTCTTC
>.|TRBJ1-1|.|TRBV28
CASSLGVEAFF
TGTGCCAGCAGTTTAGGAGTTGAAGCTTTCTTT
>.|TRBJ1-1|.|TRBV4-3
CASSLQGMNTEAFF
TGCGCCAGCAGCCTTCAGGGGATGAACACTGAAGCTTTCTTT
>.|TRBJ2-1|.|TRBV9
CASSPPGGVQANEQFF
TGTGCCAGCAGCCCCCCAGGAGGTGTTCAGGCCAATGAGCAGTTCTTC
>.|TRBJ2-1|TRBD2|TRBV27
CASSWGGDQFF
TGTGCCAGCAGTTGGGGGGGAGACCAGTTCTTC
>.|TRBJ1-1|TRBD1|TRBV28
CASSSKDRKAFF
TGTGCCAGCAGTTCGAAGGACAGGAAAGCTTTCTTT
>.|TRBJ2-3|.|TRBV19
CASSWRAIDTQYF
TGTGCCAGTAGTTGGAGGGCCATAGATACGCAGTATTTT
>.|TRBJ1-3|.|TRBV7-6
CASSLGGISGNTIYF
TGTGCCAGCAGCTTAGGAGGGATCTCTGGAAACACCATATATTTT
>.|TRBJ2-2|TRBD1|TRBV9
CASRTGKNTGELFF
TGTGCCAGCCGGACAGGGAAGAACACCGGGGAGCTGTTTTTT
>.|TRBJ2-3|TRBD2|TRBV7-2
CASSQSGDSTDTQYF
TGTGCCAGCAGCCAGAGCGGGGACAGCACAGATACGCAGTATTTT
>once|TRBJ1-5|.|TRBV7-8
CASSFSSDSGSNQPQHF
TGTGCCAGCAGCTTCTCCTCGGACAGTGGCAGCAATCAGCCCCAGCATTTT
>.|TRBJ2-7|.|TRBV28
CASSFKGGRPLYEQYF
TGTGCCAGCAGCTTCAAGGGGGGGCGCCCCCTCTACGAGCAGTACTTC
>once|TRBJ1-4|.|TRBV15
CATSSTEGGLFF
TGTGCCACCAGCAGTACAGAGGGAGGGCTGTTTTTT
>once|TRBJ2-1|TRBD2|TRBV18
CASSPRLAGGPNEQFF
TGTGCCAGCTCACCACGTCTAGCGGGAGGTCCCAATGAGCAGTTCTTC
>.|TRBJ2-2|TRBD2|TRBV7-2
CASSPTSVGIGELFF
TGTGCCAGCAGCCCGACTAGCGTGGGGATCGGGGAGCTGTTTTTT
>.|TRBJ1-5|TRBD1|TRBV6-5
CASSSSGQGGNQPQHF
TGTGCCAGCAGTTCATCCGGACAGGGTGGCAATCAGCCCCAGCATTTT
>.|TRBJ1-4|.|TRBV5-4
CASSSLGQPEKLFF
TGTGCCAGCAGCAGCCTAGGACAGCCAGAAAAACTGTTTTTT
>.|TRBJ1-2|TRBD1|TRBV7-9
CASSKGQANYGYTF
TGTGCCAGCAGCAAAGGACAGGCTAACTATGGCTACACCTTC
>few|TRBJ1-2|.|TRBV6-1
CASIAIPHLTTGYTF
TGTGCCAGCATAGCAATCCCGCACCTAACCACAGGCTACACCTTC
>.|TRBJ2-3|TRBD2|TRBV5-1
CASSLAQTSGGTQHTDTQYF
TGCGCCAGCAGCTTGGCCCAAACTAGCGGGGGGACCCAACACACAGATACGCAGTATTTT
>.|TRBJ1-2|.|TRBV2
CASRSRDYGYTF
TGTGCCAGCAGAAGCCGGGACTATGGCTACACCTTC
>.|TRBJ2-1|.|TRBV5-4
CASSLLSGVNRNEQFF
TGTGCCAGCAGCTTGCTTTCAGGGGTCAATAGGAATGAGCAGTTCTTC
>.|TRBJ1-5|.|TRBV28
CASSPTGNQPQHF
TGTGCCAGCAGTCCAACAGGCAATCAGCCCCAGCATTTT
>.|TRBJ2-1|TRBD2|TRBV11-2
CASSLVRAGAGEVNEQFF
TGTGCCAGCAGCTTAGTTAGGGCAGGAGCGGGAGAAGTCAATGAGCAGTTCTTC
>.|TRBJ2-1|TRBD2|TRBV6-1
CASTVLAGGWNEQFF
TGTGCCAGCACCGTACTAGCGGGGGGTTGGAATGAGCAGTTCTTC
>.|TRBJ1-1|.|TRBV4-1
CASSQQVWGFVLNTEAFF
TGCGCCAGCAGCCAACAAGTCTGGGGCTTTGTTCTGAACACTGAAGCTTTCTTT
>.|TRBJ1-2|TRBD1|TRBV7-9
CASRVAGQGHGYTF
TGTGCCAGCAGGGTCGCTGGACAGGGCCATGGCTACACCTTC